The 16 T cell receptor beta chains below all came from one sample that was sequenced in a study of T cell responses to AZD1222 COVID-19 vaccine. The data were produced by immunoSEQ multiplex PCR, yet TCRdb's version contains in-frame clones alone and is incomplete. Of around 100,000 clones in the sample, less than 95% were seen once. This specimen consisted of peripheral blood, obtained on day 0 of AZD1222 vaccination. These receptor sequences come from an adult in good health.

The gene calls are TRBV18 and TRBJ2-3; D is undetermined. CDR3 length equals 12 residues. V gave up 2 bases and J gave up 4 bases, with 4 bases separating them. Germline values: CDR1 KGHSH, CDR2 LQKENI. In DNA, the CDR3 is TGTGCCAGCTCACCAGAGGCAGATACGCAGTATTTT. This gives the protein CASSPEADTQYF.

This chain connects TRBV2 to TRBJ1-4; D remains ambiguous. There are 15 residues in the CDR3. The germline V and J ends were trimmed by 8 bases and 8 bases, with 21 bases remaining between them. From germline, CDR1 is SNHLY and CDR2 FYNNEI. In DNA, the CDR3 is TGTGCCAGCCAGGCGGGGTCGGGCGTATGGGAAAAACTGTTTTTT. Protein sequence: CASQAGSGVWEKLFF.

The chain links TRBV4-3 to TRBJ2-5; possible D gene TRBD1, 5 bases. The CDR3 is 14 residues long. Germline CDR1 and CDR2: LGHNA and YSLEER. Between the trimmed V and J ends, which lost 1 base and 2 bases, there was a span of 8 bases. In nucleotides, the CDR3 is TGCGCCAGCAGCCAAGGACAGCATCAAGAGACCCAGTACTTC. It yields the protein CASSQGQHQETQYF.

CDR3 region: CASSLVHTEAFF. The CDR3 nucleotides are TGTGCCAGCAGCTTAGTACACACTGAAGCTTTCTTT. The rearrangement uses TRBV7-8 and TRBJ1-1; D uncertain. The length of the CDR3 is 12 residues. Germline V gene sequence: CDR1 SGHVS, CDR2 FQNEAQ. V shed 1 base and J shed 3 bases, with 3 bases lying between them.

The V and J genes are TRBV6-5 and TRBJ1-1, with D perhaps matching TRBD1 (6 bases). The CDR3 is 14 amino acids. V dropped 6 bases and J dropped 5 bases, with 16 bases sitting between them. Germline CDR1 is MNHEY and CDR2 is SVGAGI. CDR3 in DNA: TGTGCCAGCAGCCCCCGCGGGGGCGGGACTGAAGCTTTCTTT. This sequence encodes CASSPRGGGTEAFF.

This chain links TRBV7-6 with TRBJ1-4; the match to TRBD1 covers 10 bases. V shed 5 bases, J shed 6 bases, and the junction held 6 bases outside the gene matches. The CDR3 sequence is 15 residues long. CDR1 is SGHVS and CDR2 is FNYEAQ in the germline V gene. For the CDR3, the DNA is TGTGCCAGCAGCCCTAGGGACAGGGGCCATGAAAAACTGTTTTTT. Its protein product is CASSPRDRGHEKLFF.

The chain recombines TRBV7-9 with TRBJ1-1; D is perhaps TRBD1 (6 bases). This CDR3 comprises 15 residues. Between the trimmed V and J ends, which lost 6 bases and 3 bases, there was a span of 17 bases. The germline gives CDR1 SEHNR, CDR2 FQNEAQ (reference sequence). The CDR3 here is CASRYWGLRDTEAFF. In DNA form, the CDR3 reads TGTGCCAGCAGGTACTGGGGGCTGCGGGACACTGAAGCTTTCTTT.

The genes are TRBV6-5 and TRBJ1-2; the D is unclear. The V and J ends lost 6 bases and 12 bases respectively, with 17 bases between them. The length of the CDR3 is 12 residues. Per germline, CDR1 MNHEY and CDR2 SVGAGI. The CDR3 loop is CASSSPPGPHTF. For the CDR3, the DNA is TGTGCCAGCAGCTCTCCTCCCGGCCCACACACCTTC.

The chain joins TRBV30 to TRBJ2-3, with a possible D match to TRBD2 (6 bases). Trimming took 5 bases from V and 6 from J, leaving 18 bases between them. This CDR3 contains 14 residues. The germline V gene encodes CDR1 GTSNPN and CDR2 SVGIG (reference sequence). This CDR3 reads CAWVRGGTHDTQYF. The CDR3 DNA follows: TGTGCCTGGGTGAGAGGAGGGACGCACGATACGCAGTATTTT.

The V and J genes are TRBV19 and TRBJ1-2, with 7 bases identical to TRBD1. V shed 4 bases, J shed 5 bases, and the junction held 4 bases outside the gene matches. The CDR3 has 13 amino acids. Germline CDR1 LNHDA, CDR2 SQIVND (reference sequence). CDR3 sequence: CASSTGQTYGYTF. The CDR3 DNA is TGTGCCAGTAGTACGGGACAGACTTATGGCTACACCTTC.

This clone was detected a few times. For the CDR3, the DNA is TGTGCCAGCAGTGAACTAGCGGGGGGGGGCGAGACCCAGTACTTC. Its protein product is CASSELAGGGETQYF. This chain uses TRBV6-1 with TRBJ2-5, with TRBD2 matching over 12 bases. Losses at the gene ends were 2 bases for V and 5 bases for J; bases not matched to a gene: 3. Looked up from germline, CDR1 is MNHNS and CDR2 is SASEGT. The CDR3 loop spans 15 amino acids.

V is TRBV3-1 (or the pseudogene TRBV3-2) and J is TRBJ1-4, with D unresolved. This CDR3 has 12 amino acids. CDR1 is LGHDT, CDR2 YNNKEL, per germline (reference sequence). The ends were cut back, 3 bases at V and 8 bases at J, with 7 bases in the middle. The CDR3 is CASSHGREKLFF. DNA for the CDR3: TGTGCCAGCAGCCATGGGAGGGAAAAACTGTTTTTT.

CDR3 bases: TGTGCCAGCAGGAAAAGACAGGGACATAATTCACCCCTCCACTTT. This encodes CASRKRQGHNSPLHF. This chain uses TRBV2 with TRBJ1-6, with 7 bases fitting TRBD1. Germline CDR1 is SNHLY and CDR2 is FYNNEI. This CDR3 is 15 amino acids long. The J segment lost 5 bases and the V segment lost 6 bases, leaving 7 bases of the junction unmatched.

V and J are TRBV29-1 and TRBJ1-2; no clear D gene. V shed 6 bases and J shed 2 bases, with 7 bases lying between them. The length of the CDR3 is 11 residues. Germline V lookup: CDR1 SQVTM, CDR2 ANQGSEA. The CDR3 region is CSVGQNYGYTF. The DNA for the CDR3 is TGCAGCGTAGGGCAGAACTATGGCTACACCTTC.

This chain uses TRBV6-5 with TRBJ1-1; no definite D call. This CDR3 contains 12 residues. Trimming took off 5 bases at V and 8 bases at J, with 12 bases between the two ends. The V gene's germline CDR1 is MNHEY and CDR2 SVGAGI. CDR3 in DNA: TGTGCCAGCAGTCTGATGGCAGCCGAAGCTTTCTTT. Translation gives CASSLMAAEAFF.

V usage is TRBV5-1 and J usage is TRBJ1-2, with D unclear. Trimming removed 1 base at V and 10 bases at J, with 11 bases between. This CDR3 comprises 12 residues. The germline gives CDR1 SGHRS, CDR2 YFSETQ. Written as DNA, the CDR3 is TGCGCCAGCAGCTTGCGTCTCGGGGACTACACCTTC. This codes for CASSLRLGDYTF.